This entry is about one TCR beta chain. Its cognate antigen has yet to be identified. No base quality values were provided; no much bigger clone lies one nucleotide off. Participants in the prospective study were aged roughly 18 to 100 years, lived in about two dozen United States geographic areas, and enrolled through a virtual design. To assign participants to cohorts, the prospective study relied on clinical history that participants themselves reported in a screening survey and a study questionnaire. ImmuneRACE Cohort 3 recovered participants were defined by two consecutive negative NP/OP PCR tests, healthcare professional clearance, or symptom resolution. In the prospective study, whole blood, serum and a nasopharyngeal or oropharyngeal swab were collected from each participant by mobile phlebotomists. Prospective study participants could optionally give additional blood draws and questionnaires over an approximately 2-month period. Prospective study blood samples were shipped either frozen or at room temperature before DNA extraction.

The CDR3 has 16 amino acids, counting the end cysteine and phenylalanine. Only CDR3 DNA remains: 48 bases, in frame from the first base. CDR1 and CDR2 are read off the germline V gene as SNHLY and FYNNEI. V trim: 6 bases; J trim: 3 bases; unmatched bases: 9. This entry is derived from a study of blood T cell repertoires in COVID-19 (dated by TCRdb to 2020 to 2022). For the study in its entirety: Samples covering the acute and convalescent phases of COVID-19 were provided by collaborators in the United States, Italy and Spain. Samples came from the ongoing ImmuneRACE study (first 160 participants) plus 1,254 subjects from 6 global collaborators. Where available, HLA class I and class II types were obtained from metadata supplied by the sample provider rather than from assay-based typing. The repertoires were released in a freely available public database intended as a resource for research on the immune response to SARS-CoV-2. The prospective study material was composed of cDNA or gDNA derived from T cells, B-cell-depleted T cells, or PBMCs. Subjects who had been exposed to COVID-19, were actively infected with it, or had recovered from it provided the deeply sampled blood TCRbeta repertoires that made up the dataset. Sample metadata almost always included a de-identified subject ID, COVID-19 status, age in years and sex. The investigation overall reported the following: The quantity of clinical and demographic metadata differed by source and by participant and was supplied without curation.

The immunoSEQ Assay, a bias-controlled multiplex PCR, was used to amplify TCRbeta CDR3 regions from genomic DNA. In the source study's methods: The number of nucleated cells in each sample was estimated from the amplification of reference gene primers within the assay. To quantify the absolute abundance of each unique TCRbeta CDR3 rearrangement, sequence reads were collapsed and filtered. For each sample, productive Simpson clonality was calculated as the square root of Simpson's diversity index over productive rearrangements. TCRdb stores this immuneACCESS table with in-frame sequences only. Part of the clones is absent; in the studies checked, under half of the shortfall reflects unresolved V genes, and no reason is known for the rest. D and trimming come from the DNA, and the V and J calls and clone size come from that table. The sample data list approximately 300,000 clones, and about nine tenths of these were observed just once. The ten largest clones capture approximately 4.7% of the sample.

The TCR was taken from a man between 60 and 75 years old who had recovered from COVID-19. The receptor chain draws on TRBV2 and TRBJ1-4; the central 8 bases match TRBD1. Material: PBMCs or T cells enriched from blood (not recorded which). Here is the DNA: TGTGCCAGCAGAGTCCAACGGACAGGGCCTAATGAAAAACTGTTTTTT. The translation is CASRVQRTGPNEKLFF.